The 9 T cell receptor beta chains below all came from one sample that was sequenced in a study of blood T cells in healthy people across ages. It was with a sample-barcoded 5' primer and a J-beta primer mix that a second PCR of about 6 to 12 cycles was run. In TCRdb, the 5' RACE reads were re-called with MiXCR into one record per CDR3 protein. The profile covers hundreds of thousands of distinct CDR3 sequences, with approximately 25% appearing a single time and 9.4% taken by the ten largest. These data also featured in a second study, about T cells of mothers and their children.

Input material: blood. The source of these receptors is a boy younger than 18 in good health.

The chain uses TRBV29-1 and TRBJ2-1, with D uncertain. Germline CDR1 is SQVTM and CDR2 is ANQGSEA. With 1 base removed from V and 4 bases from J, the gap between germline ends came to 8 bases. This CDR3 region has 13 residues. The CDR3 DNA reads TGCAGCGTTGAAGGAGACAATTACAATGAGCAGTTCTTC. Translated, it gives CSVEGDNYNEQFF.

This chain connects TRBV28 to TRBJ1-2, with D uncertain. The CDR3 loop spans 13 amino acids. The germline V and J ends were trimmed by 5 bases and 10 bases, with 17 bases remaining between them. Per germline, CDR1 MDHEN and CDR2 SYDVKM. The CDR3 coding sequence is TGTGCCAGCAGTAAAGAGGGAGACCCTGTCTACACCTTC. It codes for CASSKEGDPVYTF.

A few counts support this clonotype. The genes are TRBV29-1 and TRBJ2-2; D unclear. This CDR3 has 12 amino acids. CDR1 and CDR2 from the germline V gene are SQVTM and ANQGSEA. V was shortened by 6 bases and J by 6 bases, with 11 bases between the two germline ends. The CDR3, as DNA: TGCAGCGTAAAAGCATTGGCCGGGGAGCTGTTTTTT. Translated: CSVKALAGELFF.

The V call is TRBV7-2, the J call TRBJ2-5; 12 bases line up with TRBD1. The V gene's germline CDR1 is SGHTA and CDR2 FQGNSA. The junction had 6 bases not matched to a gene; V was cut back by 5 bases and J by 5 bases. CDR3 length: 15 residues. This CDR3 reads CASSTGQGAWETQYF. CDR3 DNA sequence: TGTGCCAGCAGCACGGGACAGGGGGCTTGGGAGACCCAGTACTTC.

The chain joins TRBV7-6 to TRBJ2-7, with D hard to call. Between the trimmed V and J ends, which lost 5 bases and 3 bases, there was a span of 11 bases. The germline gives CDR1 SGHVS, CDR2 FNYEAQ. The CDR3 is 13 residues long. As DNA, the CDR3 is TGTGCCAGCAGCCCTTGGACCGTCTACGAGCAGTACTTC. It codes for CASSPWTVYEQYF.

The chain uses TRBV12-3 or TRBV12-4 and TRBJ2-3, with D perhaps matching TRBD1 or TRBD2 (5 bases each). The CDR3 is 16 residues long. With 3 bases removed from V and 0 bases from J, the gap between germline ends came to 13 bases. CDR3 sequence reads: CASSFFSGASTDTQYF. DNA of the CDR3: TGTGCCAGCAGTTTTTTTTCCGGGGCTAGCACAGATACGCAGTATTTT.

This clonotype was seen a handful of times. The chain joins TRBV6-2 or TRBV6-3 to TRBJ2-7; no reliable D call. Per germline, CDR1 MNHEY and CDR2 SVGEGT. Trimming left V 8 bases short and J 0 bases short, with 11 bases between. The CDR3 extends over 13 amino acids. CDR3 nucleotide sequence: TGTGCCAGCGGGTTAGACCGCTCCTACGAGCAGTACTTC. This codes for CASGLDRSYEQYF.

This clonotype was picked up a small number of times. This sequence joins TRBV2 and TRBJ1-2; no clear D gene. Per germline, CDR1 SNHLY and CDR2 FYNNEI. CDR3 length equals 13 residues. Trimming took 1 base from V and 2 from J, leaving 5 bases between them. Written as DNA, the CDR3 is TGTGCCAGCAGTGAAGGGGTGAACTATGGCTACACCTTC. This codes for CASSEGVNYGYTF.

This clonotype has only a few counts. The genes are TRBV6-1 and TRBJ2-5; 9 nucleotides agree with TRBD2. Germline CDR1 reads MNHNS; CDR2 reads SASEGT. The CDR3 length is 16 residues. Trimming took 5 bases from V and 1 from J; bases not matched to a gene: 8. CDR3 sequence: CASSSGASGTQETQYF. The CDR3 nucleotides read TGTGCCAGCAGTTCTGGGGCTAGCGGGACCCAAGAGACCCAGTACTTC.